This T cell receptor beta chain was recorded in a study of blood T cell repertoires in COVID-19. Across the study: The cDNA or gDNA used as material had been derived from T cells, B-cell-depleted T cells, or PBMCs.

The method was immunoSEQ multiplex PCR; TCRdb's version includes in-frame clones alone and lacks a portion of them. The sample yields hundreds of thousands of clones, around 90% seen once. Comment on this clone: Within the sample, other DNA sequences also encode this same CDR3.

The sample was peripheral blood. This sequence was found in a man younger than 35 with active or convalescent COVID-19.

CDR3 loop: CASRPGAGVAFF. The CDR3 nucleotides read TGTGCCAGCAGGCCAGGGGCGGGGGTGGCTTTCTTT. The V call is TRBV6-5, the J call TRBJ1-1; a possible D gene is TRBD1 (6 bases). The ends were cut back, 6 bases at V and 11 bases at J, with 16 bases in the middle. CDR3 length equals 12 residues. Germline V gives CDR1 MNHEY, CDR2 SVGAGI.